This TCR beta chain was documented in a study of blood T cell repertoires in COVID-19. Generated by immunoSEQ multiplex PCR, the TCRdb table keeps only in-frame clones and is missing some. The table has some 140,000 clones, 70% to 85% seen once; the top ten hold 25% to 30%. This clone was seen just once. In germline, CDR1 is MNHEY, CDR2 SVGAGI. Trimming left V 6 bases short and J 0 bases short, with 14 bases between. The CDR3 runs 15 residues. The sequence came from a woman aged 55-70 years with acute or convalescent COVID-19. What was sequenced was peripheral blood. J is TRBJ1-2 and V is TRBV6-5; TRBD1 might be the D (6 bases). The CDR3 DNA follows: TGTGCCAGCAGGGTAGGACAGTTAGCTAACTATGGCTACACCTTC. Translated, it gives CASRVGQLANYGYTF.